This section outlines one T cell receptor (beta chain) sequence together with its context. Antigen: not known. The data were obtained in a study of tumor-infiltrating lymphocytes in localized non-small cell lung cancer. As for the study in general: Tumor tissue and non-adjacent uninvolved lung came from each patient. Overall study results and limits: Recurrence-free survival showed no association with tumor T-cell fraction. IM1 and IM2 tumors showed no difference in T-cell fraction. Not all patients were TCR sequenced, owing to tissue quantity.

The protocol was immunoSEQ multiplex PCR, while the TCRdb copy is restricted to in-frame clones and leaves out a portion. The profile shows approximately 12,000 clones, about 66% of them singletons. The V end lost 3 bases, the J end lost 3 bases, and 11 bases lay between the germline ends. CDR3 length: 14 amino acids. Germline V gene data show CDR1 as SEHNR and CDR2 as FQNEAQ (reference sequence). The rearrangement uses TRBV7-9 and TRBJ1-1; weak D call: TRBD1 (5 bases). The receptor was derived from a human donor with non-small cell lung cancer. Sequencing was done on a sample of lung tumor tissue. CDR3 in amino acids: CASSFRQIDTEAFF. The CDR3 DNA reads as TGTGCCAGCAGCTTTAGACAGATCGACACTGAAGCTTTCTTT.